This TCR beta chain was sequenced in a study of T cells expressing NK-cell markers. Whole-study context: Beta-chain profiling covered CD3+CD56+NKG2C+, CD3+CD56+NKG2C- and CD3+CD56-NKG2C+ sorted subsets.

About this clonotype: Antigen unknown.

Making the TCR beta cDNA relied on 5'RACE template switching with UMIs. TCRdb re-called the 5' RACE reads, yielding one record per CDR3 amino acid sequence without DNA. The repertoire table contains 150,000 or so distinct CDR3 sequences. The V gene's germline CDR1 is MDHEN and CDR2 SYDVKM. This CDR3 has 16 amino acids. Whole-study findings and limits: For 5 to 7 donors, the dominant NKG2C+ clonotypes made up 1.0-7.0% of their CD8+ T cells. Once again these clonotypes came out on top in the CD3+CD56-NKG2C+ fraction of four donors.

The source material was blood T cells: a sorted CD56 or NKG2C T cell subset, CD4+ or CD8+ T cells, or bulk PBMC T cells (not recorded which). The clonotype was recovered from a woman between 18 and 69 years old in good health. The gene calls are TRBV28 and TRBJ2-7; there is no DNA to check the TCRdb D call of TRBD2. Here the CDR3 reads CASSSPDRLAGRKQYF.